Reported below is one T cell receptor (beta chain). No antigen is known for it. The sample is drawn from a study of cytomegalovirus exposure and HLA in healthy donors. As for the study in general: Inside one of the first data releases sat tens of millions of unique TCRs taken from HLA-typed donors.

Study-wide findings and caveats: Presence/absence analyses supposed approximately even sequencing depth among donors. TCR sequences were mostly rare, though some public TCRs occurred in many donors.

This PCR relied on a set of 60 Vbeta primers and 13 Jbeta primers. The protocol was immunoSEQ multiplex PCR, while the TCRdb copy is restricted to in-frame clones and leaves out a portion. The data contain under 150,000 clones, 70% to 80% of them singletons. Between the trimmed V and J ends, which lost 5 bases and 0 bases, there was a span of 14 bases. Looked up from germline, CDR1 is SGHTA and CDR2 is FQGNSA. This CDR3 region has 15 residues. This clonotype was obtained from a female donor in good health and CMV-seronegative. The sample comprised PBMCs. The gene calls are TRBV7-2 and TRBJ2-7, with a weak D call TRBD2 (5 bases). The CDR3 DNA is TGTGCCAGCAGCACCTTACTAGGGAGCTCCTACGAGCAGTACTTC. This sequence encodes CASSTLLGSSYEQYF.